Below are 14 T cell receptor beta chains sequenced from a single sample in a study of blood T cell repertoires in COVID-19 (dated by TCRdb to between 2020 and 2021). The protocol used for the library was the immunoSEQ multiplex PCR assay. This immuneACCESS table, as held by TCRdb, lists in-frame sequences with V and J called but not all clones. Of the missing ones, under half trace to an unresolved V gene in checked studies; the others have no known cause. This sample comprises 250,000 to 350,000 clones, over 75% of them detected only once. The ten largest clones add up to roughly 0.94% of the sample. Sequencing was performed on peripheral blood. The receptors were sampled from a human donor with COVID-19, enrolled during active disease. The donor label of this sample is uncertain.

This clone has just one count. This chain uses TRBV11-2 with TRBJ1-1; TRBD1 might be the D (5 bases). V was pared by 3 bases and J by 4 bases, with 12 bases between. The CDR3 consists of 14 residues. CDR1 is SGHAT and CDR2 is FQNNGV in the germline V gene. CDR3 nucleotides: TGTGCCAGCAGCTTCAAGGGACTAGTCACTGAAGCTTTCTTT. It specifies CASSFKGLVTEAFF.

The chain combines TRBV19 with TRBJ1-5, with TRBD1 matching over 8 bases. Germline CDR1 reads LNHDA; CDR2 reads SQIVND (reference sequence). The CDR3 loop spans 15 amino acids. V gave up 5 bases and J gave up 5 bases; unmatched junction bases: 8. CDR3 loop: CASSEGGQGHQPQHF. CDR3 in DNA: TGTGCCAGTAGTGAGGGAGGACAGGGACATCAGCCCCAGCATTTT.

The V call is TRBV27, the J call TRBJ1-6; no reliable D call. CDR1 and CDR2 (germline): MNHEY, SMNVEV (reference sequence). The CDR3 contains 18 residues. Between the trimmed V and J ends, which lost 2 bases and 10 bases, there was a span of 24 bases. CDR3 sequence (DNA): TGTGCCAGCAGTTTAATCGTCCCGGACTCAGAAAATGGGTCACCCCTCCACTTT. Its protein product is CASSLIVPDSENGSPLHF.

CDR3 amino acids: CASSQGGQQVGAGEKLFF. As DNA, the CDR3 is TGCGCCAGCAGCCAAGGTGGACAGCAGGTGGGGGCCGGTGAAAAACTGTTTTTT. The chain links TRBV4-1 to TRBJ1-4, with D perhaps matching TRBD1 (6 bases). The CDR3 sequence is 18 residues long. V dropped 1 base and J dropped 7 bases, with 22 bases sitting between them. Germline CDR1 MGHRA, CDR2 YSYEKL.

CDR3 coding DNA: TGTGCCACCAGTGACCCTAGCGGGAGATACAATGAGCAGTTCTTC. This translates into CATSDPSGRYNEQFF. The chain links TRBV24-1 to TRBJ2-1; 10 bases align to TRBD2. J gave up 4 bases and V 4 bases, and 3 bases lay outside the gene matches. This CDR3 has 15 residues. The germline V gene encodes CDR1 KGHDR and CDR2 SFDVKD.

This rearrangement joins TRBV11-2 to TRBJ2-1, with 12 bases matching TRBD2. CDR1 is SGHAT and CDR2 is FQNNGV in the germline V gene. Unmatched junction bases numbered 6, after V lost 5 bases and J lost 4 bases. CDR3 length: 16 amino acids. The DNA of the CDR3 is TGTGCCAGCAGCGCCTCCGGGACTAGCGGGTACAATGAGCAGTTCTTC. It encodes CASSASGTSGYNEQFF.

The chain joins TRBV5-1 to TRBJ1-6; 8 nucleotides match TRBD1. The CDR3 loop spans 14 amino acids. The germline V gene encodes CDR1 SGHRS and CDR2 YFSETQ. The V gene end was trimmed by 3 bases and the J gene end by 8 bases; junction bases not matched to a gene: 4. The CDR3 DNA reads TGCGCCAGCAGCTGGACAGGGACGGATTCACCCCTCCACTTT. It is translated as CASSWTGTDSPLHF.

This chain uses TRBV20-1 with TRBJ2-5; D perhaps matches TRBD2 (5 bases). This CDR3 has 14 amino acids. The V and J ends lost 3 bases and 5 bases respectively, with 16 bases between them. The germline V gene has CDR1 DFQATT and CDR2 SNEGSKA (reference sequence). The CDR3 DNA reads as TGCAGTGCTAGTAGGGTCCGGGGTCGGGAGACCCAGTACTTC. Amino acid sequence: CSASRVRGRETQYF.

This clone was detected a few times. The V call is TRBV12-3 or TRBV12-4, the J call TRBJ2-5, with 8 bases fitting TRBD2. There are 13 residues in the CDR3. The J segment lost 3 bases and the V segment lost 3 bases, leaving 0 bases of the junction unmatched. The CDR3 sequence is CASSLTSEETQYF. CDR3 nucleotide sequence: TGTGCCAGCAGTTTGACTAGCGAAGAGACCCAGTACTTC.

The chain is built from TRBV29-1 and TRBJ2-7; D may be TRBD2 (6 bases). The V gene's germline CDR1 is SQVTM and CDR2 ANQGSEA. This CDR3 spans 16 amino acids. V was clipped by 0 bases and J by 3 bases, with 18 bases between them. As DNA, the CDR3 is TGCAGCGTTGAAGATCAGAAGGAGGGCTTCAACTACGAGCAGTACTTC. Its translation: CSVEDQKEGFNYEQYF.

The V call is TRBV7-2, the J call TRBJ2-3, with 13 nucleotides matching TRBD2. Trimming at V came to 3 bases and at J to 0 bases, leaving 3 bases not matched to a gene. CDR1 and CDR2 (germline): SGHTA, FQGNSA. CDR3 length: 17 amino acids. The CDR3, as DNA: TGTGCCAGCAGCTTTCGGACTAGCGGGGGAAGCACAGATACGCAGTATTTT. Translating it yields CASSFRTSGGSTDTQYF.

This chain uses TRBV27 with TRBJ1-4; a weak D match, TRBD1 (5 bases). Deletions cut 3 bases from V and 8 bases from J, with 7 bases between. CDR1 and CDR2 from the germline V gene are MNHEY and SMNVEV (reference sequence). This CDR3 has 12 amino acids. CDR3 coding DNA: TGTGCCAGCAGTTTCCGGGGGGAAAAACTGTTTTTT. Protein: CASSFRGEKLFF.

The J gene is TRBJ1-5, the V gene TRBV3-1 (or the pseudogene TRBV3-2); D is unclear. V was clipped by 4 bases and J by 3 bases, with 13 bases between them. This CDR3 has 15 residues. The germline V gene has CDR1 LGHDT and CDR2 YNNKEL (reference sequence). CDR3 amino acids: CASSRIQAINQPQHF. CDR3 coding DNA: TGTGCCAGCAGCCGGATTCAGGCGATCAATCAGCCCCAGCATTTT.

Here the CDR3 DNA reads TGTGCCAGCAGCTTGGAACTGGTTCGTGAGACCCAGTACTTC. Amino acids: CASSLELVRETQYF. This chain links TRBV5-6 with TRBJ2-5; D is unresolved. The V gene's germline CDR1 is SGHDT and CDR2 YYEEEE. The CDR3 totals 14 residues. Trimming took 0 bases from V and 5 from J, leaving 11 bases between them. Complete variable domain (other parts from reference TRBV5-6 and TRBJ2-5): DAGVTQSPTHLIKTRGQQVTLRCSPKSGHDTVSWYQQALGQGPQFIFQYYEEEERQRGNFPDRFSGHQFPNYSSELNVNALLLGDSALYLCASSLELVRETQYFGPGTRLLVL.